This T cell receptor beta chain was documented in a study of cytomegalovirus exposure and HLA in healthy donors. Use of 60 Vbeta and 13 Jbeta primers characterized the PCR. Produced via immunoSEQ multiplex PCR; TCRdb's table is partial and in-frame only. Among 55,000 to 85,000 clones, approximately 60% were seen once, and the ten largest hold roughly 3%. This clone was picked up a small number of times. Its antigen is unidentified. One end of the junction does not line up with germline, which may come from a read error. Whole-study results and caveats: Confirmation was obtained in vitro that a few CMV-associated chains are specific for CMV antigens.

Germline V gives CDR1 SGHTA, CDR2 FQGNSA. The CDR3 runs 12 residues. Sequencing was done on a sample of PBMCs. The TCR sequence derives from a woman between 50 and 59 years old in good health and CMV-seronegative. The genes are TRBV7-2 and TRBJ2-1, with 12 positions matching TRBD2. CDR3: CASSILAGGPVF. CDR3 bases: TGTGCCAGCAGCATTCTAGCGGGAGGGCCGGTCTTC.